This TCR beta chain was sequenced during a study of control samples from healthy donors and cancer patients. V was pared by 0 bases and J by 7 bases, with 13 bases between. CDR1 is MGHRA and CDR2 is YSYEKL in the germline V gene. The CDR3 covers 15 residues. The data were produced by immunoSEQ multiplex PCR, yet TCRdb's version contains in-frame clones alone and is incomplete. The sample comprises about 160,000 clones, over 85% of which are singletons, and around 12% rests with the top ten. Specimen: blood. The chain joins TRBV4-1 to TRBJ2-4; D might be TRBD2 (6 bases). This clonotype originated in a man younger than 45 in good health. This CDR3 reads CASSQEGGLGNIQYF. The DNA of the CDR3 is TGCGCCAGCAGCCAAGAGGGGGGTTTGGGTAACATTCAGTACTTC.